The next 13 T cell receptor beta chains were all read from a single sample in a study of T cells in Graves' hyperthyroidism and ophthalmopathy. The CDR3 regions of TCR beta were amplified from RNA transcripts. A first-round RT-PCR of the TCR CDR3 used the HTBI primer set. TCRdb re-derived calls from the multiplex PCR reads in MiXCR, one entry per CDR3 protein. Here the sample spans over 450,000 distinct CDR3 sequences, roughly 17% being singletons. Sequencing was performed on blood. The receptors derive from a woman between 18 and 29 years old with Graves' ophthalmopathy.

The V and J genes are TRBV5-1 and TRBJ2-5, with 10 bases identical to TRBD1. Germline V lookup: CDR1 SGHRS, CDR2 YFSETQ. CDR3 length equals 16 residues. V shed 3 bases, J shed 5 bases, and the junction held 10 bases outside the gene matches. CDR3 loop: CASSSGGTGVDETQYF. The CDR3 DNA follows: TGCGCCAGCAGCTCGGGGGGGACAGGGGTTGACGAGACCCAGTACTTC.

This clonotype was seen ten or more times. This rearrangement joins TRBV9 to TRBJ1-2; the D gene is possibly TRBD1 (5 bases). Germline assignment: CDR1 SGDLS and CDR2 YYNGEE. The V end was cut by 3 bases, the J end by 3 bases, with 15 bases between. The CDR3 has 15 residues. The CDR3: CASSGYVDSHYGYTF. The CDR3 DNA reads TGTGCCAGCAGCGGATACGTCGACAGCCACTATGGCTACACCTTC. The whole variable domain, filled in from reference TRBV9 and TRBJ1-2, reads DSGVTQTPKHLITATGQRVTLRCSPRSGDLSVYWYQQSLDQGLQFLIQYYNGEERAKGNILERFSAQQFPDLHSELNLSSLELGDSALYFCASSGYVDSHYGYTFGSGTRLTVV.

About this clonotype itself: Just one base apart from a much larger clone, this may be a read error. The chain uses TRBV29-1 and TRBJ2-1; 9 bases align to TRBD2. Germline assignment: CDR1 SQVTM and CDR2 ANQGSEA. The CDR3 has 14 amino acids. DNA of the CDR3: TGCAACGTTGAGGGCGGCGGGAGGGCCTATGAGCAGTTCTTC. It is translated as CNVEGGGRAYEQFF.

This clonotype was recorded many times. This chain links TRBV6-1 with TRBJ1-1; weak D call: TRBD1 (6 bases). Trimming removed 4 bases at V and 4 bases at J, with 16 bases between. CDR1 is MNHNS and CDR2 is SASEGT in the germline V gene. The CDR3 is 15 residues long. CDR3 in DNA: TGTGCCAGCAGTGGGGGGCAGATCGTCTCCACTGAAGCTTTCTTT. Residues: CASSGGQIVSTEAFF.

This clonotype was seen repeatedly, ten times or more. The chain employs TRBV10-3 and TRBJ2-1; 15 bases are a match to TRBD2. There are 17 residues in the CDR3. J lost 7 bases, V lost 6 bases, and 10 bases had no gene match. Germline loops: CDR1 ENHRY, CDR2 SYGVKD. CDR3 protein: CAISLRTSGGAGNEQFF. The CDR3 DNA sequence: TGTGCCATCAGCCTAAGGACTAGCGGGGGGGCTGGGAATGAGCAGTTCTTC.

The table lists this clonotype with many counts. The CDR3 loop reads CASSQETSYNEQFF. In DNA, the CDR3 is TGTGCCAGCAGCCAAGAGACCTCCTACAATGAGCAGTTCTTC. The chain carries TRBV3-1 and TRBJ2-1, with unresolved D. Germline V CDR1 and CDR2: LGHDT, YNNKEL (reference sequence). The CDR3 runs to 14 residues. The V end was cut by 0 bases, the J end by 0 bases, with 3 bases between.

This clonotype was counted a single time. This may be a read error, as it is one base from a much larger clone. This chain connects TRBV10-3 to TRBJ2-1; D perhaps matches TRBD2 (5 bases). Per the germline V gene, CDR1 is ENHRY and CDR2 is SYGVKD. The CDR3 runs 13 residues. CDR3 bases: TGTGCCATCTGCCCTCGGGGATCCAATCAGCAGTTCTTC. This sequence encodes CAICPRGSNQQFF.

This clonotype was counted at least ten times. CDR3 bases: TGTGCCAGCAGGATCGGGGGGTCCAGGAATGAGCAGTTCTTC. Translation gives CASRIGGSRNEQFF. The chain carries TRBV11-2 and TRBJ2-1; 7 bases are shared with TRBD2. Trimming at V came to 6 bases and at J to 7 bases, leaving 9 bases not matched to a gene. The V gene's germline CDR1 is SGHAT and CDR2 FQNNGV. This CDR3 has 14 amino acids.

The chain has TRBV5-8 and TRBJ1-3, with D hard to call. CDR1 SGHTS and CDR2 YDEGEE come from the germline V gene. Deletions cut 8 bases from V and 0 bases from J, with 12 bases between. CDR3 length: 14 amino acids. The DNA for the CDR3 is TGTGCCAGTAGTATCAGCCGCTCTGGAAACACCATATATTTT. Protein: CASSISRSGNTIYF.

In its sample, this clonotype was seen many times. CDR3 in DNA: TGTGCCAGCAGCTCGGGACAGAACTACGAGCAGTACTTC. This translates into CASSSGQNYEQYF. The genes are TRBV7-9 and TRBJ2-7; 7 bases are a match to TRBD1. The germline gives CDR1 SEHNR, CDR2 FQNEAQ (reference sequence). V trimming: 4 bases; J trimming: 3 bases; junction bases outside the gene matches: 3. The CDR3 runs 13 residues.

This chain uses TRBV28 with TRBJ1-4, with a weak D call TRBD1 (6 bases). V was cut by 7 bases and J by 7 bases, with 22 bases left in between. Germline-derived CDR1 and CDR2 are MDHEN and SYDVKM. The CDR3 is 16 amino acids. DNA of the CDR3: TGTGCCAGCACCTCTGAGCTGACAGGTGGGATTGAAAAACTGTTTTTT. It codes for CASTSELTGGIEKLFF.

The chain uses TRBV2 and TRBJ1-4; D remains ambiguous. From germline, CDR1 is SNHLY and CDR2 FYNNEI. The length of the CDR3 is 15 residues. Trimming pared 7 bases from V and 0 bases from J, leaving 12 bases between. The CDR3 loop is CASTQRRSTNEKLFF. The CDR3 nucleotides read TGTGCCAGCACCCAACGACGGTCAACTAATGAAAAACTGTTTTTT.

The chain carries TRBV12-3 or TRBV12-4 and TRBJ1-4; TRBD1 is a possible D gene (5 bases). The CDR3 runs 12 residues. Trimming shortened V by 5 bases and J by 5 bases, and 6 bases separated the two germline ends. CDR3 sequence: CASSQGNEKLFF. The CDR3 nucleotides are TGTGCCAGCAGTCAGGGAAATGAAAAACTGTTTTTT.